The clone carrying this T cell receptor (beta chain) was observed at least ten times. The antigen remains undetermined. These data come from a study of T cells in Graves' hyperthyroidism and ophthalmopathy. Study-level findings and limits: Appearing also in blood were most of the thyroid clonotypes expanded above 0.001.

The CDR3 runs to 15 residues. Germline CDR1 SGHRS, CDR2 YFSETQ. The V gene end was trimmed by 5 bases and the J gene end by 0 bases; junction bases not matched to a gene: 5. Stable disease denoted Graves' hyperthyroidism without ophthalmopathy progression within 18 months. Exclusion of patients followed from uncontrolled infection, other autoimmune disease, pregnancy or lactation. Researchers amplified the TCR beta CDR3 regions from RNA transcripts. The HTBI primer set was used in a first-round RT-PCR of the TCR CDR3. TCRdb fed the multiplex PCR reads into MiXCR, producing one record per CDR3 protein. The sample lists around 190,000 distinct CDR3 sequences; over 15% were seen once.

This sequence joins TRBV5-1 and TRBJ2-3, with 8 bases matching TRBD2. This sequence was found in a woman in her 50s with Graves' hyperthyroidism. The sequencing sample was made of blood. CDR3 amino acids: CASRAGAFSTDTQYF. The CDR3 coding sequence is TGCGCCAGCAGAGCGGGGGCCTTTAGCACAGATACGCAGTATTTT.